These 5 T cell receptor beta chains were all obtained from the same sample, sequenced in a study of cytomegalovirus exposure and HLA in healthy donors (dated by TCRdb to the late 2010s). The library relied on the immunoSEQ multiplex PCR assay. A mixture of 60 forward primers for TCR Vbeta segments and 13 reverse primers for TCR Jbeta segments was used in the multiplex PCR. TCRdb carries this immuneACCESS record with in-frame sequences only. Its versions omit some clonotypes, under half of them owing to an unresolved V gene in the studies checked, with the rest unexplained. Here the sample has under 200,000 clones; around 73% occur a single time. The top ten clones comprise approximately 2.5% of the sample. Sequencing input: PBMCs. All receptors come from a man in his 60s in good health and CMV-seronegative.

The chain links TRBV5-1 to TRBJ1-1, with D possibly TRBD1 on 5 matching bases. This CDR3 spans 13 amino acids. V was clipped by 5 bases and J by 3 bases, with 11 bases between them. Germline values: CDR1 SGHRS, CDR2 YFSETQ. CDR3 bases: TGCGCCAGCAGGACCATAGGGGACACTGAAGCTTTCTTT. As protein: CASRTIGDTEAFF.

This clone was seen a few times. The chain carries TRBV7-8 and TRBJ1-6, with D possibly matching TRBD1 (6 bases). The germline V gene encodes CDR1 SGHVS and CDR2 FQNEAQ. CDR3 length: 14 residues. V gave up 1 base and J gave up 9 bases, with 10 bases separating them. This CDR3 reads CASSLDRVGSPLHF. The CDR3 DNA reads TGTGCCAGCAGCTTAGACAGGGTTGGTTCACCCCTCCACTTT.

The J gene is TRBJ2-5, the V gene TRBV28, with D hard to call. Trimming took off 1 base at V and 1 base at J, with 4 bases between the two ends. Germline lookup yields CDR1 MDHEN and CDR2 SYDVKM. This CDR3 contains 13 residues. The CDR3 bases are TGTGCCAGCAGTTTATACAGCCAAGAGACCCAGTACTTC. Encoded protein: CASSLYSQETQYF.

The chain carries TRBV20-1 and TRBJ1-4, with D possibly being TRBD1 (5 bases). Germline loops: CDR1 DFQATT, CDR2 SNEGSKA (reference sequence). V lost 6 bases and J 5 bases, leaving 7 bases between the germline ends. The CDR3 has 11 amino acids. The CDR3 loop reads CSAAGNEKLFF. The DNA for the CDR3 is TGCAGTGCGGCAGGGAATGAAAAACTGTTTTTT.

The CDR3 is CASSLRPSASEEQYF. CDR3 DNA: TGTGCCAGCAGCTTGCGACCCAGCGCAAGCGAAGAGCAGTACTTC. The chain has TRBV5-4 and TRBJ2-7; D is ambiguous. The CDR3 runs 15 residues. CDR1 is SGHNT and CDR2 is YYREEE in the germline V gene (reference sequence). With 1 base removed from V and 7 bases from J, the gap between germline ends came to 18 bases. The full variable domain, rest sourced from reference TRBV5-4 and TRBJ2-7, is ETGVTQSPTHLIKTRGQQVTLRCSSQSGHNTVSWYQQALGQGPQFIFQYYREEENGRGNFPPRFSGLQFPNYSSELNVNALELDDSALYLCASSLRPSASEEQYFGPGTRLTVT.